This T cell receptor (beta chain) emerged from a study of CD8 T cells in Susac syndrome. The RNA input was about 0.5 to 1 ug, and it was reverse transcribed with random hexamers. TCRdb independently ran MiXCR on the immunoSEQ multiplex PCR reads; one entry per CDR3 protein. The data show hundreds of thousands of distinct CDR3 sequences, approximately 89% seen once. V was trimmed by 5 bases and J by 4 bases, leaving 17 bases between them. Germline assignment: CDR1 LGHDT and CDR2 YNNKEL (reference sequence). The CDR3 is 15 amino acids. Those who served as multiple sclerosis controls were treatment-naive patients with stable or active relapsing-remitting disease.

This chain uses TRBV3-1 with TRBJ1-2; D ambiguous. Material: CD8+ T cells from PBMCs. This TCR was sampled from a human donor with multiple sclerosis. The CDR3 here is CASSLRPAFLYGYTF. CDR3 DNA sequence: TGTGCCAGCAGCTTAAGACCGGCTTTTCTCTATGGCTACACCTTC.